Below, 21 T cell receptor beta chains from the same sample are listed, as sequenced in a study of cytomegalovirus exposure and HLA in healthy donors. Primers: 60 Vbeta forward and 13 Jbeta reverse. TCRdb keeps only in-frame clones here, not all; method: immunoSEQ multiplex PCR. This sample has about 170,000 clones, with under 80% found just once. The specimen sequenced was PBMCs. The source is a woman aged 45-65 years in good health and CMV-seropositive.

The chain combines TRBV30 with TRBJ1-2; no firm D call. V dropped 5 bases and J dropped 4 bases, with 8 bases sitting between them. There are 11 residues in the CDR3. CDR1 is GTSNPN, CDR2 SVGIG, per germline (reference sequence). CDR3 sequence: CAWGFLYGYTF. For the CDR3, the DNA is TGTGCCTGGGGCTTTCTCTATGGCTACACCTTC.

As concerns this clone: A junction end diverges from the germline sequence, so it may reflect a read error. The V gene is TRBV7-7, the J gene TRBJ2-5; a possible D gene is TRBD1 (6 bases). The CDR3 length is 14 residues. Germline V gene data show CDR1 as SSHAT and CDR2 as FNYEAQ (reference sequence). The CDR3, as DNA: TGTGCCAGCAGCCGGACAGCTGCTCAAGGGACCCAGTACTTC. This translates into CASSRTAAQGTQYF.

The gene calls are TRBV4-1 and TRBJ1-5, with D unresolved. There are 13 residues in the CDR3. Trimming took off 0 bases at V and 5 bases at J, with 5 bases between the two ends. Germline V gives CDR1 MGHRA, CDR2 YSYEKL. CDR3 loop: CASSQDRHQPQHF. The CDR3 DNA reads TGCGCCAGCAGCCAAGACAGGCATCAGCCCCAGCATTTT.

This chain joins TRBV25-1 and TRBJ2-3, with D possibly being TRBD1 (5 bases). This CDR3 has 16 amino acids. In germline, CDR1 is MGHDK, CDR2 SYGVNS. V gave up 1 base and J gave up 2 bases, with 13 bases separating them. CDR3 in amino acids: CASSESTAIYTDTQYF. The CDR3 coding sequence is TGTGCCAGCAGTGAATCGACAGCCATATACACAGATACGCAGTATTTT.

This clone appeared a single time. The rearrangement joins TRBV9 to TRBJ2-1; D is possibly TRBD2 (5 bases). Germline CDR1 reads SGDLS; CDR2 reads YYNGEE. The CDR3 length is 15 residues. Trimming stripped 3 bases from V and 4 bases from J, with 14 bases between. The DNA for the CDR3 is TGTGCCAGCAGCGCCCTTGTCGGGGAATACAATGAGCAGTTCTTC. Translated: CASSALVGEYNEQFF.

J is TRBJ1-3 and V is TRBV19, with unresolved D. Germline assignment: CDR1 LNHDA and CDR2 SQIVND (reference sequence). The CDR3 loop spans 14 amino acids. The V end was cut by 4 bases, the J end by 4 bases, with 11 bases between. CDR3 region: CASSKRTAGNTIYF. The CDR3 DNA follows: TGTGCCAGTAGTAAGAGGACTGCGGGAAACACCATATATTTT.

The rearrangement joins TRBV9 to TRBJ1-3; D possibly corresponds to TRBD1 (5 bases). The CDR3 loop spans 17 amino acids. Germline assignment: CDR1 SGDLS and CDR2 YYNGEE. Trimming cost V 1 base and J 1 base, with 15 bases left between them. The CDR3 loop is CASSVIAGKNSGNTIYF. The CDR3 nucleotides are TGTGCCAGCAGCGTAATTGCAGGGAAAAATTCTGGAAACACCATATATTTT.

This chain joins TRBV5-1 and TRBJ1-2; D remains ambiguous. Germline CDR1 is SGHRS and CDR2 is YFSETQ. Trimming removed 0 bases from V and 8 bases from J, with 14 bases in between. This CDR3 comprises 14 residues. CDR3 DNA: TGCGCCAGCAGCTTGGATCTGGATTTGGGCGGCTACACCTTC. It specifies CASSLDLDLGGYTF.

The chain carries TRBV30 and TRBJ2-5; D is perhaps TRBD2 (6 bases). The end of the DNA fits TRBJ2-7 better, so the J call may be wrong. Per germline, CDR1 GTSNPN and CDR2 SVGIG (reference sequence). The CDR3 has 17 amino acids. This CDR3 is CAWSVKFGGFISYEQYF. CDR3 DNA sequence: TGTGCCTGGAGTGTAAAGTTTGGAGGGTTCATCTCCTACGAGCAGTACTTC.

As DNA, the CDR3 is TGTGCCAGCAGCTTTAACGGGGAGCTGTTTTTT. It translates to CASSFNGELFF. This sequence joins TRBV11-2 and TRBJ2-2, with unresolved D. The CDR3 length is 11 residues. V lost 3 bases and J 7 bases, leaving 3 bases between the germline ends. Germline V gene lookup returns CDR1 SGHAT and CDR2 FQNNGV.

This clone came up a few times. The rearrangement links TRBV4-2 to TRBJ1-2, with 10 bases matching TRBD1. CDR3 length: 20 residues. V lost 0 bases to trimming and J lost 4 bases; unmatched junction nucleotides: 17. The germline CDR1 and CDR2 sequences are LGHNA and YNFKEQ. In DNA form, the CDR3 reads TGTGCCAGCAGCCAAGATGATATTAGGGACAGGGGTAAATGGAGCTATGGCTACACCTTC. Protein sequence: CASSQDDIRDRGKWSYGYTF.

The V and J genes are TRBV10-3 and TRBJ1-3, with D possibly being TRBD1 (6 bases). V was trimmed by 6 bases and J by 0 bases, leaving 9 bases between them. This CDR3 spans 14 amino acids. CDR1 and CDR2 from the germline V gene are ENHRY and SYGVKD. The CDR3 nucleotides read TGTGCCATCAGGGGGGACACCTCTGGAAACACCATATATTTT. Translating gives CAIRGDTSGNTIYF.

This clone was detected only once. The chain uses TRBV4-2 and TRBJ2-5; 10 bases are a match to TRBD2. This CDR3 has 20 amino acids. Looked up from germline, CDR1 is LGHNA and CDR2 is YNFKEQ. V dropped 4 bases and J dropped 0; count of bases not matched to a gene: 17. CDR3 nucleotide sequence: TGTGCCAGCAGCCTCTCTCAATGGGGACTAGCGCCCCAGTACCAAGAGACCCAGTACTTC. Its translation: CASSLSQWGLAPQYQETQYF.

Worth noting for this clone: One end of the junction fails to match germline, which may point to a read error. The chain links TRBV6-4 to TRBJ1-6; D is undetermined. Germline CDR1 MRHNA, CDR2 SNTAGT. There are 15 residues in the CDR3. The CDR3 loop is CASSYSSGESGPLHF. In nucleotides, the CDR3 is TGTGCCAGCAGTTACTCGAGCGGGGAAAGCGGACCCCTCCACTTT.

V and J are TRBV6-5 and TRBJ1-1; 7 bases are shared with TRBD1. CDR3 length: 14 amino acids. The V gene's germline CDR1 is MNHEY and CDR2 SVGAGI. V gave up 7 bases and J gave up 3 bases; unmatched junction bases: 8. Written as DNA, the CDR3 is TGTGCCAGCACCAAGGGGGCGCGGGACACTGAAGCTTTCTTT. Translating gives CASTKGARDTEAFF.

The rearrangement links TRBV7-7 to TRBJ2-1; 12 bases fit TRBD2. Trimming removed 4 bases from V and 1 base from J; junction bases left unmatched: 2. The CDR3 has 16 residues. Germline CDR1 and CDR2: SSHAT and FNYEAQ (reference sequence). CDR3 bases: TGTGCCAGCAGCTCTGGGACTAGCGGGTCCTACAATGAGCAGTTCTTC. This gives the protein CASSSGTSGSYNEQFF. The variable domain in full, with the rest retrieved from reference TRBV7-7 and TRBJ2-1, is GAGVSQSPRYKVTKRGQDVTLRCDPISSHATLYWYQQALGQGPEFLTYFNYEAQPDKSGLPSDRFSAERPEGSISTLTIQRTEQRDSAMYRCASSSGTSGSYNEQFFGPGTRLTVL.

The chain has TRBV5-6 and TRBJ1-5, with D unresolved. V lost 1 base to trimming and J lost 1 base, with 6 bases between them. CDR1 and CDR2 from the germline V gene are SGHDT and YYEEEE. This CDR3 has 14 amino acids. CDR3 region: CASSLRWSNQPQHF. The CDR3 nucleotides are TGTGCCAGCAGCTTGCGGTGGAGCAATCAGCCCCAGCATTTT.

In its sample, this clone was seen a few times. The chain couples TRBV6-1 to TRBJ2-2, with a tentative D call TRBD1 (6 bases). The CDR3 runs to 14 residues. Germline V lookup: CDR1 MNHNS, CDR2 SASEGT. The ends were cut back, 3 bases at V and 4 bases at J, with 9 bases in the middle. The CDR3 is CASSEGAGTGELFF. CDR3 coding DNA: TGTGCCAGCAGTGAGGGGGCGGGCACCGGGGAGCTGTTTTTT.

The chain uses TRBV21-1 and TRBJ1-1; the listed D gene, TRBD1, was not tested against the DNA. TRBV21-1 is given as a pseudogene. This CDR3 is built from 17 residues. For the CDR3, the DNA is TGTGCCAGCAGCAATGAGAGGGGGGGACAGGGAGGCACTGAAGCTTTCTTT. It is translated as CASSNERGGQGGTEAFF.

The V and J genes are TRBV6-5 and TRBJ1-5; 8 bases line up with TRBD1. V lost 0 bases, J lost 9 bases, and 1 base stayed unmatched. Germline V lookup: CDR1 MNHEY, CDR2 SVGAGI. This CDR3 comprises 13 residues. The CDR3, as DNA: TGTGCCAGCAGTTACTCCGGACAGGGGCCCCAGCATTTT. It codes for CASSYSGQGPQHF.

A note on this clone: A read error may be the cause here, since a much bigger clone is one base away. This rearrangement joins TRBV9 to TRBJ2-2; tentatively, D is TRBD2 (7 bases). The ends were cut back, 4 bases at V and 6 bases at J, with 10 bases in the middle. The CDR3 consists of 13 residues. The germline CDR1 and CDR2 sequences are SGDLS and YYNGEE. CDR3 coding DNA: TGTGCCAGCAGCAGAGGGGGGGCCGGGGAGCTGTTTTTT. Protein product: CASSRGGAGELFF.